This T cell receptor (beta chain) was retrieved from a study of cytomegalovirus exposure and HLA in healthy donors. CDR1 SGHAT and CDR2 FQNNGV come from the germline V gene. The V gene lost 0 bases and the J gene lost 8 bases, with 10 bases spanning the gap. The CDR3 extends over 13 amino acids. Primers for the PCR totalled 60 Vbeta and 13 Jbeta. TCRdb keeps only in-frame clones here, not all; method: immunoSEQ multiplex PCR. This sample has under 110,000 clones; less than 80% occur once, and the top ten carry over 3.5%. Sequencing was done on a sample of PBMCs. The TCR comes from a man aged 35 to 55 in good health and CMV-seronegative. V gene TRBV11-2 combines with J gene TRBJ1-2; D is undetermined. The CDR3 region is CASSLDLGRGYTF. For the CDR3, the DNA is TGTGCCAGCAGCTTAGATCTGGGCCGCGGCTACACCTTC. The variable domain in full, with the rest retrieved from reference TRBV11-2 and TRBJ1-2, is EAGVAQSPRYKIIEKRQSVAFWCNPISGHATLYWYQQILGQGPKLLIQFQNNGVVDDSQLPKDRFSAERLKGVDSTLKIQPAKLEDSAVYLCASSLDLGRGYTFGSGTRLTVV.